This T cell receptor beta chain came from a study of blood T cell repertoires in COVID-19. Study information: From T cells, B-cell-depleted T cells, or PBMCs came the material, which was cDNA or gDNA.

This CDR3 contains 15 residues. CDR1 is SGDLS, CDR2 YYNGEE, per germline. The J segment lost 7 bases and the V segment lost 4 bases, leaving 11 bases of the junction unmatched. Data came from immunoSEQ multiplex PCR; TCRdb stores just in-frame clones and leaves some out. The data hold around 99,000 clones, with less than 85% observed a single time. The TCR was taken from a man aged 50 to 60 who had recovered from COVID-19. The chain links TRBV9 to TRBJ2-1, with TRBD1 matching 7 bases. The specimen was peripheral blood. CDR3 protein: CASSLTGDPFNEQFF. CDR3 in DNA: TGTGCCAGCAGCTTAACAGGGGATCCATTTAATGAGCAGTTCTTC. Full variable domain (missing parts from reference TRBV9 and TRBJ2-1): DSGVTQTPKHLITATGQRVTLRCSPRSGDLSVYWYQQSLDQGLQFLIQYYNGEERAKGNILERFSAQQFPDLHSELNLSSLELGDSALYFCASSLTGDPFNEQFFGPGTRLTVL.